Given below is one T cell receptor (beta chain) in context. TCRdb keeps only in-frame clones here, not all; method: immunoSEQ multiplex PCR. This sample has some 580,000 clones, with more than 95% found just once. The sample comes from a study of shared clonotypes between healthy human individuals. CDR1 is SGHDT and CDR2 is YYEEEE in the germline V gene. V was pared by 1 base and J by 6 bases, with 10 bases between. CDR3 length equals 13 residues. The sample taken for sequencing was naive CD4+ T cells sorted from blood. Noted subset: CD45RA+ positively selected. The TCR was taken from a woman aged 25 to 45 in good health. The chain uses TRBV5-6 and TRBJ1-2, with TRBD1 as a possible D gene (6 bases). CDR3 loop: CASSLNRVDGYTF. Here the CDR3 DNA reads TGTGCCAGCAGCTTGAACAGGGTTGATGGCTACACCTTC. Combining the CDR3 with reference TRBV5-6 and TRBJ1-2 gives the whole variable domain DAGVTQSPTHLIKTRGQQVTLRCSPKSGHDTVSWYQQALGQGPQFIFQYYEEEERQRGNFPDRFSGHQFPNYSSELNVNALLLGDSALYLCASSLNRVDGYTFGSGTRLTVV.